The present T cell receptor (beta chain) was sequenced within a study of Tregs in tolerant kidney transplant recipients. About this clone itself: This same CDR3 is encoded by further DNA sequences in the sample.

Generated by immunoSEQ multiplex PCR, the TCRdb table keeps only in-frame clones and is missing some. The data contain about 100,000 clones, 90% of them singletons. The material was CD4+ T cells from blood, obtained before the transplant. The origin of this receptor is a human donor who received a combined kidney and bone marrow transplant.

CDR3 bases: TGTGCCAGCAGCGGTGGGACAGGCGGTTCGGAAAAACTGTTTTTT. This translates into CASSGGTGGSEKLFF. V and J are TRBV9 and TRBJ1-4, with 8 bases matching TRBD1. Germline CDR1 and CDR2: SGDLS and YYNGEE. V dropped 3 bases and J dropped 8; count of bases not matched to a gene: 9. CDR3 length equals 15 residues.